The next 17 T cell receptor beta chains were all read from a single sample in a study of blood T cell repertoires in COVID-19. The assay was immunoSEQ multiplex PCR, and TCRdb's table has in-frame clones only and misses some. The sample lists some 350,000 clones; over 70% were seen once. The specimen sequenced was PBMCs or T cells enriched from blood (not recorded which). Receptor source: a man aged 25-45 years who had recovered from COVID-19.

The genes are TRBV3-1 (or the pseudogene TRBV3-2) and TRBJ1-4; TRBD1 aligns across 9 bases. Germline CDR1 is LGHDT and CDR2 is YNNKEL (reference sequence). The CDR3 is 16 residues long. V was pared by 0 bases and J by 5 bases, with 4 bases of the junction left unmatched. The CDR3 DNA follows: TGTGCCAGCAGCCAAGACACCGGGACAGGGAATGAAAAACTGTTTTTT. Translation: CASSQDTGTGNEKLFF.

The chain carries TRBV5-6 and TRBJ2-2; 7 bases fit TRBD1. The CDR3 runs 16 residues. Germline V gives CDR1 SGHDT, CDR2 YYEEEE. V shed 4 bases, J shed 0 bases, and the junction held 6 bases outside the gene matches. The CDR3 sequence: CASSLWGQSNTGELFF. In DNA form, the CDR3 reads TGTGCCAGCAGCCTCTGGGGACAGTCGAACACCGGGGAGCTGTTTTTT.

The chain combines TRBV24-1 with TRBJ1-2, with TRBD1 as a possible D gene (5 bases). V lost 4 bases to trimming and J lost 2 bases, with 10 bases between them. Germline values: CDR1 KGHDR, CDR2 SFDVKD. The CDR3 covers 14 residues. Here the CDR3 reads CATSDRQLNYGYTF. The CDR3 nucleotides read TGTGCCACCAGTGACAGACAGCTAAACTATGGCTACACCTTC.

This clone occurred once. CDR3 coding DNA: TGTGCCAGTAGTAACCCCACCCAACGGGGGGGCATCAATGAGCAGTTCTTC. Its protein is CASSNPTQRGGINEQFF. This chain uses TRBV19 with TRBJ2-1, with 8 bases identical to TRBD2. The germline gives CDR1 LNHDA, CDR2 SQIVND (reference sequence). This CDR3 spans 17 amino acids. V was pared by 4 bases and J by 6 bases, with 14 bases of the junction left unmatched. The full variable domain, in which reference TRBV19 and TRBJ2-1 provide the parts outside the CDR3, is DGGITQSPKYLFRKEGQNVTLSCEQNLNHDAMYWYRQDPGQGLRLIYYSQIVNDFQKGDIAEGYSVSREKKESFPLTVTSAQKNPTAFYLCASSNPTQRGGINEQFFGPGTRLTVL.

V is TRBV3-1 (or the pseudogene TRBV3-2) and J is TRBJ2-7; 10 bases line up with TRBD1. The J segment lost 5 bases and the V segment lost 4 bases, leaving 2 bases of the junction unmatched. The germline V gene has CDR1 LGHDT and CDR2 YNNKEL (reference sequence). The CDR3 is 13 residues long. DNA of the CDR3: TGTGCCAGCAGCCCCGGGACAGGGGACGAGCAGTACTTC. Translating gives CASSPGTGDEQYF.

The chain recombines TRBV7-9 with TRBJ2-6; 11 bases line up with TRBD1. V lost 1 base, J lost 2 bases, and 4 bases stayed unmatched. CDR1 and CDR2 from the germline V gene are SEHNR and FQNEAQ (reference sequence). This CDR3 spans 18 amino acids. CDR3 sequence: CASSLGEDRGPGANVLTF. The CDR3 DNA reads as TGTGCCAGCAGCTTAGGTGAGGACAGGGGGCCTGGGGCCAACGTCCTGACTTTC.

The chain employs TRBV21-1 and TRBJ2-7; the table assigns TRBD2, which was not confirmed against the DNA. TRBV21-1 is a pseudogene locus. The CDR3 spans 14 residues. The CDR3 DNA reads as TGTGCCTGGCGGGGCGGGCATGGCTCCTACGAGCAGTACTTC. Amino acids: CAWRGGHGSYEQYF.

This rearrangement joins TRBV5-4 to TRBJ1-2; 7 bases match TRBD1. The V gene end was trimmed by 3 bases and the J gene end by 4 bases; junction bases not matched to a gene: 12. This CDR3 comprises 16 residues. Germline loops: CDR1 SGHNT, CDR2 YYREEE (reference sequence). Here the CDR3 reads CASSSGTDLLSYGYTF. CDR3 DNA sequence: TGTGCCAGCAGCTCCGGGACAGATCTACTTAGCTATGGCTACACCTTC.

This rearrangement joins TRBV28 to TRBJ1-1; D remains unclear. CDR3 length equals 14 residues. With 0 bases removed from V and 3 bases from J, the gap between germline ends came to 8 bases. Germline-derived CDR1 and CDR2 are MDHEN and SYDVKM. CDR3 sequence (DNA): TGTGCCAGCAGTTTATGGGCCGGGGACACTGAAGCTTTCTTT. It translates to CASSLWAGDTEAFF.

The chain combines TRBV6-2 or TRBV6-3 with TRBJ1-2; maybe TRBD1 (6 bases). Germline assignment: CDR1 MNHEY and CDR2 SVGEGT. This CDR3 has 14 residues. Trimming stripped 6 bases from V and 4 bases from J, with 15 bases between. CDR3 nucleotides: TGTGCCAGCAGCCCGACAAGGACAGTCTATGGCTACACCTTC. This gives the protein CASSPTRTVYGYTF.

The CDR3 coding sequence is TGCGCCAGCAGCCCCCGCGAGGAGACGAACACTGAAGCTTTCTTT. It translates to CASSPREETNTEAFF. V is TRBV4-1 and J is TRBJ1-1; no clear D gene. V was shortened by 4 bases and J by 1 base, with 13 bases between the two germline ends. CDR1 MGHRA and CDR2 YSYEKL come from the germline V gene. The CDR3 totals 15 residues.

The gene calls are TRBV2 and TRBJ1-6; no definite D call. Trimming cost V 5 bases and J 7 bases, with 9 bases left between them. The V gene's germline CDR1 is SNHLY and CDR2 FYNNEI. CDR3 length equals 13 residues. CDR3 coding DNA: TGTGCCAGCAGTAACAGCCCGAATTCACCCCTCCACTTT. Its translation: CASSNSPNSPLHF.

CDR3 bases: TGTGCCATCAGTGTTGGGGGGTCCCCTGGAAACACCATATATTTT. It is translated as CAISVGGSPGNTIYF. J is TRBJ1-3 and V is TRBV10-3; possibly TRBD1 for D (5 bases). The CDR3 length is 15 residues. CDR1 ENHRY and CDR2 SYGVKD come from the germline V gene. The germline V and J ends were trimmed by 4 bases and 2 bases, with 12 bases remaining between them.

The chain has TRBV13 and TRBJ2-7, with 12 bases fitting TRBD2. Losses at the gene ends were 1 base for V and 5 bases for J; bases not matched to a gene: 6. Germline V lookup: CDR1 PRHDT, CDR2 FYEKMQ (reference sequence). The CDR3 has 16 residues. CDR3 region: CASSLEASGGADEQYF. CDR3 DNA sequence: TGTGCCAGCAGCTTAGAGGCTAGCGGGGGGGCAGACGAGCAGTACTTC. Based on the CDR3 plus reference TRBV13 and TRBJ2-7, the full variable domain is AAGVIQSPRHLIKEKRETATLKCYPIPRHDTVYWYQQGPGQDPQFLISFYEKMQSDKGSIPDRFSAQQFSDYHSELNMSSLELGDSALYFCASSLEASGGADEQYFGPGTRLTVT.

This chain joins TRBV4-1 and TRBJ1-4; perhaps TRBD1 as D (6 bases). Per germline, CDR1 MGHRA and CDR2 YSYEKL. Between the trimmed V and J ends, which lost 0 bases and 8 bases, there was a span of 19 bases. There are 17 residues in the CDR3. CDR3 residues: CASSQDASGARGEKLFF. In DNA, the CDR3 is TGCGCCAGCAGCCAAGACGCCAGTGGGGCTAGGGGGGAAAAACTGTTTTTT.

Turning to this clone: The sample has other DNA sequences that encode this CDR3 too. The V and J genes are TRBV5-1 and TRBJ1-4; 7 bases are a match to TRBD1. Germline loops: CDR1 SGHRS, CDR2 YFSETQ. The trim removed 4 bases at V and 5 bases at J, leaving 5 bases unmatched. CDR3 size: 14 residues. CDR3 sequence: CASSRDRGNEKLFF. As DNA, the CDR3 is TGCGCCAGCAGCCGGGACAGAGGGAATGAAAAACTGTTTTTT.

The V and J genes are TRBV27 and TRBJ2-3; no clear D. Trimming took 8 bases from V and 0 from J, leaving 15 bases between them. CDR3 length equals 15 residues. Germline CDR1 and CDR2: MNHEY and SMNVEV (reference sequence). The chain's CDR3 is CASSLFYSSTDTQYF. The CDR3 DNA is TGTGCCAGCTCCCTCTTTTATTCTAGCACAGATACGCAGTATTTT.